This TCR beta chain was recorded in a study of OX40 agonist ivuxolimab in advanced cancers. Study summary: Three patients, one with hepatocellular carcinoma and two with cutaneous melanoma, achieved partial responses.

V lost 4 bases to trimming and J lost 1 base, with 7 bases between them. Looked up from germline, CDR1 is MDHEN and CDR2 is SYDVKM. The CDR3 has 14 residues. Assay used: immunoSEQ multiplex PCR; TCRdb lists only in-frame clones, some missing. The sample lists around 60,000 clones; 85% to 95% were seen once. The V gene is TRBV28, the J gene TRBJ2-2; D is unresolved. The sequence derives from an adult with an advanced solid tumor such as melanoma, head and neck, liver or kidney cancer. Sequenced material: CD4+ or CD8+ T cells sorted from blood, taken in a trial of the OX40 agonist ivuxolimab. The CDR3 sequence is CASSYYGNTGELFF. CDR3 sequence (DNA): TGTGCCAGCAGTTATTATGGGAACACCGGGGAGCTGTTTTTT.